The rows below give T cell receptor beta chains drawn from one sample of a study of T cell responses to AZD1222 COVID-19 vaccine. The table came from immunoSEQ multiplex PCR; TCRdb's copy has only in-frame clones and leaves some out. The top ten hold roughly 7.9% of the sample, which has fewer than 150,000 clones, approximately 92% seen once. The sequenced sample was peripheral blood, obtained 28 days after the second AZD1222 dose. Receptor source: an adult who received the AZD1222 COVID-19 vaccine. Both conserved end residues are part of each CDR3. Fields, in order: J gene, clone size, D gene, V gene, CDR3 DNA, CDR3 protein. D genes are given only for firm matches. Part of the rows lack a size; the others show once, few, many or a class for expanded clones.

J gene: TRBJ1-6
clone size: -
D gene: TRBD1
V gene: TRBV3-1/TRBV3-2
CDR3 DNA: TGTGCCAGCAGCCTCTCCCGGGACAGGGCCAGATCACCCCTCCACTTT
CDR3 protein: CASSLSRDRARSPLHF

J gene: TRBJ1-1
clone size: -
D gene: TRBD1
V gene: TRBV6-2/TRBV6-3
CDR3 DNA: TGTGCCAGCAGTTACTCGGGCAGGGGGGTTCTGGAAGCTTTCTTT
CDR3 protein: CASSYSGRGVLEAFF

J gene: TRBJ2-1
clone size: -
D gene: TRBD2
V gene: TRBV11-3
CDR3 DNA: TGTGCCAGCAGCTTTGGGACTAGTGGGGCCAATGAGCAGTTCTTC
CDR3 protein: CASSFGTSGANEQFF

J gene: TRBJ2-7
clone size: -
D gene: -
V gene: TRBV28
CDR3 DNA: TGTGCCAGCACTTCCGGGGCCAACAAGTACTTC
CDR3 protein: CASTSGANKYF

J gene: TRBJ2-5
clone size: once
D gene: TRBD2
V gene: TRBV19
CDR3 DNA: TGTGCCAGTAGTGCGACTAGCGGGTTTCGAGGGGAGACCCAGTACTTC
CDR3 protein: CASSATSGFRGETQYF

J gene: TRBJ1-2
clone size: -
D gene: -
V gene: TRBV28
CDR3 DNA: TGTGCCAGCAGTTTGGGAGGGAATATGGACTATGGCTACACCTTC
CDR3 protein: CASSLGGNMDYGYTF

J gene: TRBJ2-3
clone size: once
D gene: TRBD2
V gene: TRBV4-1
CDR3 DNA: TGCGCCAGCAGCCCCCCAGCGGGGGCGGCAGATACGCAGTATTTT
CDR3 protein: CASSPPAGAADTQYF

J gene: TRBJ1-2
clone size: -
D gene: TRBD1
V gene: TRBV28
CDR3 DNA: TGTGCCAGCAGAACAGGGGCGCCGGTTGGCTACACCTTC
CDR3 protein: CASRTGAPVGYTF

J gene: TRBJ2-3
clone size: -
D gene: TRBD1
V gene: TRBV28
CDR3 DNA: TGTGCCAGCAGTTTACCGGGACAGAGCACAGATACGCAGTATTTT
CDR3 protein: CASSLPGQSTDTQYF

J gene: TRBJ2-7
clone size: once
D gene: -
V gene: TRBV6-5
CDR3 DNA: TGTGCCAGCAGTTACTCGGGCAGGGGAACCTACGAGCAGTACTTC
CDR3 protein: CASSYSGRGTYEQYF

J gene: TRBJ2-3
clone size: -
D gene: TRBD2
V gene: TRBV2
CDR3 DNA: TGTGCCAGCAGTATGACTAGCGGGAGGACCACAGATACGCAGTATTTT
CDR3 protein: CASSMTSGRTTDTQYF

J gene: TRBJ2-6
clone size: -
D gene: TRBD1
V gene: TRBV5-1
CDR3 DNA: TGCGCCAGCGACCAGACAGGGGCCTCTGGGGCCAACGTCCTGACTTTC
CDR3 protein: CASDQTGASGANVLTF

J gene: TRBJ1-2
clone size: -
D gene: TRBD1
V gene: TRBV19
CDR3 DNA: TGTGCCAGTAGTGACCGACGGACAGGCCGGGACTATGGCTACACCTTC
CDR3 protein: CASSDRRTGRDYGYTF

J gene: TRBJ1-2
clone size: -
D gene: -
V gene: TRBV6-5
CDR3 DNA: TGTGCCAGCAGCCCGGCGGGGCAGTACCTTTATGGCTACACCTTC
CDR3 protein: CASSPAGQYLYGYTF

J gene: TRBJ2-5
clone size: once
D gene: TRBD1
V gene: TRBV15
CDR3 DNA: TGTGCCACCAGCACAGACAGGGCAGAGACCCAGTACTTC
CDR3 protein: CATSTDRAETQYF

J gene: TRBJ2-3
clone size: -
D gene: -
V gene: TRBV7-9
CDR3 DNA: TGTGCCAGCAGCTTAGCGAGCACAGATACGCAGTATTTT
CDR3 protein: CASSLASTDTQYF

J gene: TRBJ1-2
clone size: once
D gene: TRBD1
V gene: TRBV12-3/TRBV12-4
CDR3 DNA: TGTGCCAGCACCAGGGGACAGGGGTTTGGCTACACCTTC
CDR3 protein: CASTRGQGFGYTF

J gene: TRBJ1-1
clone size: -
D gene: -
V gene: TRBV4-1
CDR3 DNA: TGCGCCAGCAGCCAAGAGTCCAAGGTTGAAGCTTTCTTT
CDR3 protein: CASSQESKVEAFF

J gene: TRBJ2-6
clone size: -
D gene: TRBD1
V gene: TRBV19
CDR3 DNA: TGTGCCAGTAGTTCCTCGCCGGGACAGGGGACTGGGGCCAACGTCCTGACTTTC
CDR3 protein: CASSSSPGQGTGANVLTF

J gene: TRBJ1-2
clone size: -
D gene: -
V gene: TRBV7-2
CDR3 DNA: TGTGCCAGCAGCTTCGTTGCATCCAGGGAGGTTTTTTCCTATGGCTACACCTTC
CDR3 protein: CASSFVASREVFSYGYTF

J gene: TRBJ2-7
clone size: -
D gene: TRBD2
V gene: TRBV11-3
CDR3 DNA: TGTGCCAGCAGCCCGGGGCGGGAGCCGCGGGAGCAGTACTTC
CDR3 protein: CASSPGREPREQYF

J gene: TRBJ1-4
clone size: -
D gene: -
V gene: TRBV11-2
CDR3 DNA: TGTGCCAGCAGCTTAGATCAACGGACAACTAATGAAAAACTGTTTTTT
CDR3 protein: CASSLDQRTTNEKLFF

J gene: TRBJ1-2
clone size: -
D gene: -
V gene: TRBV28
CDR3 DNA: TGTGCCAGCAGATACCCCGGAGGGTATACCTTC
CDR3 protein: CASRYPGGYTF

J gene: TRBJ1-2
clone size: once
D gene: -
V gene: TRBV15
CDR3 DNA: TGTGCCACCAGCAGAGATCGGGTGATGCACTATGGCTACACCTTC
CDR3 protein: CATSRDRVMHYGYTF

J gene: TRBJ1-1
clone size: -
D gene: -
V gene: TRBV7-9
CDR3 DNA: TGTGCCAGCAGCTTAGGTGCAGGGAGGGGGGACACTGAAGCTTTCTTT
CDR3 protein: CASSLGAGRGDTEAFF